This is a list of T cell receptor beta chains from one sample in a study of cytomegalovirus exposure and HLA in healthy donors. Sequencing was performed with immunoSEQ multiplex PCR; in TCRdb, only in-frame clones are kept and a portion is missing. The table lists 100,000 to 150,000 clones, over 70% of them singletons. Input material: PBMCs. These receptors all come from a woman aged 40-49 years in good health and CMV-seronegative. CDR3s include the opening cysteine and the closing phenylalanine or tryptophan. The order of the fields is V gene, J gene, clone size, D gene, CDR3 DNA, CDR3 protein. The D gene is left open where the match is weak. Rows may omit the clone size; those that give it use once, few, many or a size class.

>TRBV6-5|TRBJ1-1|.|.
TGTGCCAGCAGGACAGCCGGGACTAACACTGAAGCTTTCTTT
CASRTAGTNTEAFF
>TRBV7-8|TRBJ2-5|.|.
TGTGCCAGCAGCCCGGGGGAAGCGAAGTACTTC
CASSPGEAKYF
>TRBV6-1|TRBJ2-3|.|.
TGTGCCAGCAGTGAAAACCCCGGGGTAGGTCCGGGAGATACGCAGTATTTT
CASSENPGVGPGDTQYF
>TRBV9|TRBJ1-1|.|.
TGTGCCAGCAGCGTAGACGGCAGGGGTGAAGCTTTCTTT
CASSVDGRGEAFF
>TRBV28|TRBJ1-2|.|.
TGTGCCAGCAGTCCACCCCAGGGTGGCTACACCTTC
CASSPPQGGYTF
>TRBV21-1|TRBJ1-1|.|.
TGTGCCAGCACGACAGGGGTTGACATGAACACTGAAGCTTTCTTT
CASTTGVDMNTEAFF
>TRBV6-6|TRBJ2-7|.|TRBD2
TGTGCCAGCTTTGACGGGGCGGGGGGCGGCTACGAGCAGTACTTC
CASFDGAGGGYEQYF
>TRBV7-2|TRBJ2-5|.|TRBD2
TGTGCCAGCAGCACTAGCGGGGGGGCTGGTAAGACCCAGTACTTC
CASSTSGGAGKTQYF
>TRBV9|TRBJ1-4|.|TRBD1
TGTGCCAGCAGCCCGGGGACAGGCGGAGAAAAACTGTTTTTT
CASSPGTGGEKLFF
>TRBV19|TRBJ1-5|.|TRBD1
TGTGCCAGTAGTAGGCGAACAGGGGAAGATCAGCCCCAGCATTTT
CASSRRTGEDQPQHF
>TRBV14|TRBJ2-2|once|.
TGTGCCAGCAGCCCCCTCGGGACAAGCACCGGGGAGCTGTTTTTT
CASSPLGTSTGELFF
>TRBV2|TRBJ2-3|.|TRBD1
TGTGCCAGCAGTACGGGACAGGGGACAGATACGCAGTATTTT
CASSTGQGTDTQYF
>TRBV6-5|TRBJ1-2|once|.
TGTGCCAGCAGTTACTACTTAGAGGGAGGCTACACCTTC
CASSYYLEGGYTF
>TRBV5-1|TRBJ1-2|few|TRBD1
TGCGCCAGCAGCCCCGGGACAGGGGGCTTAGGCTACACCTTC
CASSPGTGGLGYTF
>TRBV5-1|TRBJ2-1|.|.
TGCGCCAGCAGCTTGACTAGTGCATACAATGAGCAGTTCTTC
CASSLTSAYNEQFF